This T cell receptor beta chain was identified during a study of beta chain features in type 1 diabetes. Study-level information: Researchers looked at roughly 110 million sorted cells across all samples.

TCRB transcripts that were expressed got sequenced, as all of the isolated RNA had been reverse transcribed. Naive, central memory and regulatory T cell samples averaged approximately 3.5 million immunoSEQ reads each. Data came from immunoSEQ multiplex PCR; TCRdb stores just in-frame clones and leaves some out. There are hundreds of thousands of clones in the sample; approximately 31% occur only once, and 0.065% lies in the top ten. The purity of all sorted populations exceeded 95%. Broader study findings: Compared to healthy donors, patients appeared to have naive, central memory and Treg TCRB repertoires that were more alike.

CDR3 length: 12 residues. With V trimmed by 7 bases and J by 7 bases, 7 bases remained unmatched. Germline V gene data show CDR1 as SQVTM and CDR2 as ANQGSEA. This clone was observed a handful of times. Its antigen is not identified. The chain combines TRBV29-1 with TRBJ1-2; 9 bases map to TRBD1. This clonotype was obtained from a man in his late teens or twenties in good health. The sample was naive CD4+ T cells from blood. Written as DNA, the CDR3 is TGCAGCGCCCGACAGGGGGATGGTGGCTACACCTTC. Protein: CSARQGDGGYTF.